This is a list of T cell receptor beta chains from one sample in a study of CD8 T cells in ankylosing spondylitis. TCRdb re-called the 5' RACE reads through MiXCR, storing one row per CDR3 protein. This sample has some 150,000 distinct CDR3 sequences, with around 10% found just once. The sample taken for sequencing was blood, either unsorted or a sorted T cell fraction (not recorded which). The receptors were gathered from a female donor with ankylosing spondylitis or in good health (not recorded which). Each CDR3 is given with its conserved first and last residue. Each record gives: CDR3 DNA, CDR3 protein, D gene, J gene, clone size, V gene. D genes are given only for firm matches. Clone size is not always given. Where it is, it says once, few, many or a class for expanded clones.

TGCAGTGCTAGAGTCGGGGACAGGGCCTACGAGCAGTACTTC CSARVGDRAYEQYF TRBD1 TRBJ2-7 many TRBV20-1
TGTGCCAGCAGCTACAACGTTGGTCTAGCAGCCGGGGAGCTGTTTTTT CASSYNVGLAAGELFF . TRBJ2-2 many TRBV7-2
TGTGCCAGCAAAGGGACAAACACCGGGGAGCTGTTTTTT CASKGTNTGELFF . TRBJ2-2 many TRBV12-3/TRBV12-4
TGCGCCAGCAGCTTGACACCAGCCAACACTGAAGCTTTCTTT CASSLTPANTEAFF . TRBJ1-1 . TRBV5-1
TGCAGTGCTCCCGGGGGGGTGAACACTGAAGCTTTCTTT CSAPGGVNTEAFF . TRBJ1-1 many TRBV20-1
TGCGCCAGCTACCATGGGGAGAGGACCTACGAGCAGTACTTC CASYHGERTYEQYF . TRBJ2-7 many TRBV5-1
TGTGCCAGCAGTGGCGAAGGCACAGATACGCAGTATTTT CASSGEGTDTQYF . TRBJ2-3 many TRBV2
TGTGCCAGCAGCTCCCCTGGGCTAGCGGAAACTAGATCCTACGAGCAGTACTTC CASSSPGLAETRSYEQYF TRBD2 TRBJ2-7 many TRBV5-6
TGTGCCAGCACCGGACAGTTGAACACTGAAGCTTTCTTT CASTGQLNTEAFF . TRBJ1-1 many TRBV7-8
TGTGCCAGCAGTTTTGGGGGACTTGGAGCTGGGGCCAACGTCCTGACTTTC CASSFGGLGAGANVLTF . TRBJ2-6 many TRBV28
TGTGCCAGCAGCCAAGATCGGAGGACTAGCAGATCGAATGAGCAGTTCTTC CASSQDRRTSRSNEQFF TRBD2 TRBJ2-1 . TRBV14
TGCAGTGGTCGTGGGGGGACTGAAGCTTTCTTT CSGRGGTEAFF . TRBJ1-1 many TRBV20-1
TGCAGCGTTGTAGAGGGGGCCGGTAATCAGCCCCAGCATTTT CSVVEGAGNQPQHF TRBD1 TRBJ1-5 many TRBV29-1
TGTGCCAGTAGTATCGATCGGGGGACAGATACGCAGTATTTT CASSIDRGTDTQYF . TRBJ2-3 few TRBV19
TGTGCCAGCAGCCGCCTCTCGGGTTTTTCGTGGGAGCAGTACTTC CASSRLSGFSWEQYF . TRBJ2-7 many TRBV7-9
TGTGCCAGTTTGCGCTTGGGGGAAGGCGAAAGCTATGGCTACACCTTC CASLRLGEGESYGYTF . TRBJ1-2 many TRBV19
TGTGCCAGCTCACCGGCGGGGACTGCGAACACTGAAGCTTTCTTT CASSPAGTANTEAFF . TRBJ1-1 many TRBV18
TGTGCCAGCAGTTTGGGGACAGGGCAGGATACGCAGTATTTT CASSLGTGQDTQYF TRBD1 TRBJ2-3 many TRBV12-3/TRBV12-4
TGCGCCAGCAGCTTGTTCGACGGAGGCACAGATACGCAGTATTTT CASSLFDGGTDTQYF . TRBJ2-3 many TRBV5-1
TGTGCCAGTAGAGACGGACCGAGCAATCAGCCCCAGCATTTT CASRDGPSNQPQHF . TRBJ1-5 many TRBV19